This TCR beta chain emerged from a study of blood T cell repertoires in COVID-19. Study-wide context: The United States, Italy and Spain provided the acute and convalescent COVID-19 samples. T cells, B-cell-depleted T cells, or PBMCs provided the cDNA or gDNA that served as material.

Methods used by the authors: Reference gene primer amplification yielded estimated nucleated cell counts. The method was immunoSEQ multiplex PCR; TCRdb's version includes in-frame clones alone and lacks a portion of them. The DNA was the basis for D and trimming; V, J and clone size are from that table. The data contain 150,000 to 190,000 clones, approximately 73% of them seen just once; the ten biggest clones take up roughly 3.5%. Germline V gene lookup returns CDR1 SGHAT and CDR2 FQNNGV. V lost 5 bases and J lost 15, with 17 bases in between. CDR3 length equals 12 residues. The sequenced material came from peripheral blood. The TCR comes from a woman older than 75 with acute or convalescent COVID-19. This sequence joins TRBV11-2 and TRBJ2-1, with D possibly being TRBD1 (6 bases). DNA for the CDR3: TGTGCCAGCAGCCGGATGGGACAACGTAGGTTCTTC. Its protein is CASSRMGQRRFF.